This passage covers 8 T cell receptor beta chains from one sample sequenced in a study of human T cells and chemical hapten exposure. Sample time point: patch test 1, 2 weeks after DPC sensitization. Documented treatment: therapeutic diphenylcyclopropenone sensitization with weekly scalp DPC. Someone pulled total RNA out of unfractionated whole blood. TCRdb processed the RACE reads anew with MiXCR; each CDR3 protein has one entry. The sample consists of roughly 50,000 distinct CDR3 sequences, 9.5% to 12% of them appearing once. Sequencing was performed on whole blood, taken in connection with sensitization to the hapten diphenylcyclopropenone (DPC). Receptors were obtained from a woman between 40 and 55 years old with alopecia areata. Some clones in this sample may be carry-over from other donors' samples.

This clonotype was found many times. This chain connects TRBV6-2 or TRBV6-3 to TRBJ2-5, with 8 bases fitting TRBD1. The V and J ends lost 0 bases and 6 bases, in that order; junction bases with no gene match: 12. Germline V gene sequence: CDR1 MNHEY, CDR2 SVGEGT. This CDR3 has 17 amino acids. The CDR3 DNA is TGTGCCAGCAGTTACTCCAGTTCTGCCAGGGGGCGGAAGACCCAGTACTTC. Translated: CASSYSSSARGRKTQYF.

This chain links TRBV7-6 with TRBJ2-2; D is ambiguous. This CDR3 comprises 13 residues. Trimming pared 7 bases from V and 3 bases from J, leaving 9 bases between. Germline V CDR1 and CDR2: SGHVS, FNYEAQ. The CDR3 DNA sequence: TGTGCCAGCATCCCACGGTACACCGGGGAGCTGTTTTTT. It is translated as CASIPRYTGELFF.

This clonotype was picked up a small number of times. The rearrangement uses TRBV24-1 and TRBJ2-3; TRBD2 might be the D (6 bases). The V gene's germline CDR1 is KGHDR and CDR2 SFDVKD. V was pared by 9 bases and J by 2 bases, with 11 bases between. CDR3 length equals 13 residues. Written as DNA, the CDR3 is TGTGCCACCGCGGGGAGAACCACAGATACGCAGTATTTT. Translated: CATAGRTTDTQYF.

Only a few counts were recorded for this clonotype. The CDR3 is CASSPWGQGGAGELFF. For the CDR3, the DNA is TGTGCCAGCAGTCCCTGGGGACAGGGGGGCGCCGGGGAGCTGTTTTTT. The chain recombines TRBV12-3 or TRBV12-4 with TRBJ2-2; 11 bases are a match to TRBD1. The V and J ends lost 5 bases and 6 bases, in that order; junction bases with no gene match: 8. The CDR3 contains 16 residues.

This clonotype has a handful of counts. The genes are TRBV28 and TRBJ2-7; D is unclear. CDR1 is MDHEN and CDR2 is SYDVKM in the germline V gene. There are 12 residues in the CDR3. V lost 4 bases, J lost 2 bases, and 6 bases lay in between. The CDR3 sequence: CASSSQPYEQYF. The CDR3 DNA is TGTGCCAGCAGTTCCCAGCCCTACGAGCAGTACTTC.

This clonotype was seen only a few times. V and J are TRBV23-1 and TRBJ2-3; 8 bases align to TRBD2. TRBV23-1 is identified as an open reading frame with a role that is uncertain. With 0 bases clipped from V and 0 bases from J, the junction kept 14 bases outside the gene matches. The CDR3 runs 20 residues. CDR3 coding DNA: TGCGCCAGCAGTCAATCCCTGGCCCAGCGGGGGCTCTCTAGCACAGATACGCAGTATTTT. Amino acids: CASSQSLAQRGLSSTDTQYF.

This clonotype was seen ten or more times. The chain combines TRBV28 with TRBJ1-1; D unclear. The V gene lost 6 bases and the J gene lost 7 bases, with 9 bases spanning the gap. The CDR3 contains 11 residues. CDR1 is MDHEN and CDR2 is SYDVKM in the germline V gene. The CDR3 region is CASSLRVEAFF. The CDR3 coding sequence is TGTGCCAGCAGCCTGAGGGTTGAAGCTTTCTTT.

This clonotype appeared a few times. The rearrangement joins TRBV4-1 to TRBJ2-1, with TRBD2 identical over 8 bases. V trimming: 4 bases; J trimming: 5 bases; junction bases outside the gene matches: 7. CDR3 length: 15 amino acids. Germline assignment: CDR1 MGHRA and CDR2 YSYEKL. CDR3 DNA sequence: TGCGCCAGCAGCCCCGGGACTAGGTATAACAATGAGCAGTTCTTC. Protein product: CASSPGTRYNNEQFF.